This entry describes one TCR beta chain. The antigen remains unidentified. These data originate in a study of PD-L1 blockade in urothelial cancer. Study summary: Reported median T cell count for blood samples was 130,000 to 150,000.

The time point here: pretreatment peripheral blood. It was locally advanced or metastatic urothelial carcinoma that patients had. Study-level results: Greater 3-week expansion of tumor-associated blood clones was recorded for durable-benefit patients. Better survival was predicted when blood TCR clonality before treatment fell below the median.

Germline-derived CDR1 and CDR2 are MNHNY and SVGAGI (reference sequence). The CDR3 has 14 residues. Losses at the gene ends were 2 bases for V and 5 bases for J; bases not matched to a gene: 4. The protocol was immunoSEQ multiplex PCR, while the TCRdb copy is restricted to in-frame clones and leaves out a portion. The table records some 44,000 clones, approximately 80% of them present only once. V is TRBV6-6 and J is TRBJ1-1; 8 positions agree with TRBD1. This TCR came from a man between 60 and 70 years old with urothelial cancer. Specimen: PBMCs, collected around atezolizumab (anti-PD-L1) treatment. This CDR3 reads CASSYDRGGTEAFF. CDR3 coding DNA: TGTGCCAGCAGTTACGACAGGGGAGGGACTGAAGCTTTCTTT.